This TCR beta chain was identified in a study of PD-L1 blockade in urothelial cancer. Overall study context: Blood analysis was done at 3 weeks (second dose) and 6 weeks after treatment began.

Details on this clone: One end of the junction fails to match germline, which may point to a read error.

The germline V gene encodes CDR1 LNHDA and CDR2 SQIVND (reference sequence). This CDR3 has 16 residues. The time point: pretreatment peripheral blood. Sequencing used immunoSEQ multiplex PCR; TCRdb keeps in-frame clones, though not all of them. The sample holds about 38,000 clones, about 82% seen once. The TCR comes from a man older than 75 with urothelial cancer. V is TRBV19 and J is TRBJ2-6, with D tentatively TRBD2 (5 bases). Material: PBMCs, obtained around atezolizumab (anti-PD-L1) treatment. The CDR3 sequence: CAVGPGMGSGANVLTF. The CDR3 region has the DNA TGCGCGGTCGGGCCCGGGATGGGCTCTGGGGCCAACGTCCTGACTTTC.